This T cell receptor beta chain was recorded in a study of shared clonotypes between healthy human individuals (dated by TCRdb to 2018 to 2021). Context from the whole study: The cohort comprised two women and three men aged 18 to 49 years. For each donor, three plates each were used for CD4 naive and CD4 memory, two plates were used for CD8 naive, and one plate was used for CD8 memory. To estimate repertoire size and how much clonotypes are shared between individuals, the study performed deep sequencing of blood TCR repertoires from roughly five healthy adults. Different laboratories and diverse techniques were used to prepare libraries and sequence TCR repertoires, to increase sequencing depth and limit assay-specific biases. Leukapheresis yielded between about 0.94 and 10 billion PBMCs per donor.

On this clone itself: Its cognate antigen has yet to be identified. The record has no base qualities; no much larger clone is one base away.

TCR CDR3 regions were amplified from genomic DNA by multiplex PCR using the deep immunoSEQ assay. Extracted genomic DNA from each cell subset was distributed evenly across all wells of several immunoSEQ 96-well plates, and each plate was treated as a replicate. Each replicate PCR for sorted subsets received around 0.2 ug genomic DNA, equal to about 29,000 T cell genomes. Purified libraries were quantified with a Qubit 3.0 fluorometer, sized on a Bioanalyzer 2100, and re-quantified with the KAPA Library Quantification kit. Every immunoSEQ 96-well plate was sequenced on a dedicated single-read 150-cycle Illumina NextSeq 550 flow cell. Per the authors' processing: Because the immunoSEQ output held only junctional sequences and lacked quality scores, the filtering could not match the filtering applied to full-length reads. Sequences were annotated with PyIR, a Python wrapper for IgBLAST v1.9, and V/J genes and CDR3 were assigned using IMGT germline references. Reads with weak V/J assignments (E-value above 1e-6), missing CDR3, stop codons, out-of-frame junctions, or ambiguous translated residues were removed. V3J clonotypes were defined as sequences sharing the same inferred V gene, J gene, and CDR3 amino acid sequence. The percentage overlap between two repertoires was calculated by dividing the number of shared unique clonotypes by the size of the smaller repertoire. Repertoire richness was assessed with RTK rarefaction, the Chao1 estimator, and Recon v2.1 estimates of unobserved clonotypes. OLGA was used to compute generation probabilities for all TCRbeta clonotypes that the gDNA method yielded from a few donors. Imported from immuneACCESS, the table was reduced by TCRdb to in-frame sequences with V and J called. These copies leave out some clones; in studies compared against another copy, an unresolved V gene accounts for under half, and the cause of the remainder is not known. The V and J calls and the clone size are those of that table, but D and trimming were determined from the DNA. This sample holds around 2.5 million clones; approximately 94% were observed only once. The ten largest clonotypes hold approximately 0.36% of the sample.

Donors were healthy HIV-negative adults with no recently reported acute infections or vaccinations. Only Caucasian adults living in Nashville, Tennessee, USA were represented among the donors. CD4+ T cells were enriched through magnetic negative selection, after which naive cells were positively selected on CD45RA and the remaining negative fraction served as the memory subset. Blood was collected by leukapheresis, and PBMCs were isolated by Ficoll-Histopaque density gradient centrifugation and then cryopreserved in liquid nitrogen vapor phase. Purity and quantity of every magnetically sorted T cell population were checked by analytical flow cytometry. Genomic DNA was isolated from every sorted fraction and measured by UV absorbance on a Nanodrop 2000c. The CDR1 and CDR2 encoded by the germline V gene are SGHRS and YFSETQ. V gives up 1 base and J gives up 4 bases, and the segment between their germline ends measures 14 bases. Counted from cysteine to phenylalanine, this CDR3 has 15 amino acids. The retained sequence is limited to the CDR3, 45 bases, with the frame set at the first base.

The paper's findings and limits, for the study overall: Pairwise subsampling indicated that sequencing depth was expected to affect the degree of clonotype sharing among donors. About 5% of naive CD4, roughly 3.6% of naive CD8, about 2.4% of memory CD4, and less than 0.45% of memory CD8 clonotypes were shared across a few donors. Larger estimated clonotype richness was generally found for naive subsets than for memory subsets. Rarefaction of sorted-subset datasets indicated incomplete sequencing despite the large sequencing depth. The genetic and exposure-history diversity represented was limited by the small number of donors. Clonotypes shared by all four sorted-subset donors showed higher generation probabilities than non-shared clonotypes. Sampling was limited to blood, and TCR repertoires in tissue likely differ from TCR repertoires in blood.

The rearranged chain carries TRBV5-1 and TRBJ2-5; the D gene is perhaps TRBD2, from 6 matching bases. The receptor was isolated from a man in his late teens or twenties in good health. Some clones in this sample may be carry-over from other donors' samples. Sequenced: naive CD4+ T cells from PBMCs. The label giving this sample's cell subset or site can be read as: CD45RA+ positively selected. CDR3 protein: CASSLILAPTETQYF. The DNA sequence is given as TGCGCCAGCAGCTTGATCCTAGCGCCCACAGAGACCCAGTACTTC.